This TCR beta chain is from a study of response to subunit inactivated influenza vaccine. Using its own MiXCR run on the RT-PCR reads, TCRdb lists one record per CDR3 protein. The sample records hundreds of thousands of distinct CDR3 sequences, about 12% being singletons. A note on this clonotype: Its target is unknown.

CDR1 is DFQATT, CDR2 SNEGSKA, per germline (reference sequence). The CDR3 runs 16 residues. The trim removed 5 bases at V and 1 base at J, leaving 9 bases unmatched. Study-wide results and caveats: Each seasonal influenza vaccination recruits few new T cells, the authors suggested.

The sequencing used PBMCs from blood, collected on the day of vaccination. J is TRBJ2-5 and V is TRBV20-1, with TRBD2 identical over 11 bases. The source is a man aged 45 to 65 who received an inactivated influenza vaccine. For the CDR3, the DNA is TGCAGTGCTCCGCGGCTAGCGGGGGGAACCCAAGAGACCCAGTACTTC. Protein product: CSAPRLAGGTQETQYF.